This T cell receptor (beta chain) derives from a study of T-cell memory formation after mild COVID-19. One entry per CDR3 protein, called by TCRdb with MiXCR from the 5' RACE reads. The sample contains 500,000 to 650,000 distinct CDR3 sequences, roughly 20% of which appear only once. At least ten counts were recorded for this clonotype. Material: PBMCs or a T cell subset sorted from them (not recorded which). This clonotype originated in an adult woman who had mild COVID-19 (a few samples of this study predate the infection). Cell type and time point are not known.

The CDR3 DNA reads as TGTGCCAGCAGCTTATCAAGCGGGAGGTTGGCAGAGACCCAGTACTTC. As protein: CASSLSSGRLAETQYF. V and J are TRBV7-2 and TRBJ2-5; 9 nucleotides agree with TRBD2. CDR3 length: 16 amino acids. Losses at the gene ends were 2 bases for V and 4 bases for J; bases not matched to a gene: 8. From germline, CDR1 is SGHTA and CDR2 FQGNSA.